The 31 T cell receptor beta chains in this list originate from one sample, sequenced in a study of shared clonotypes between healthy human individuals. Method: immunoSEQ multiplex PCR; TCRdb's copy keeps in-frame clones and lacks some. The table lists approximately 2.1 million clones, approximately 93% of them singletons, with under 0.45% in the top ten. Sequenced: naive CD4+ T cells from PBMCs. Documented subset: CD45RA+ positively selected. All receptors derive from a young man in good health. Some clones in this sample may be carry-over from other donors' samples.

This clone appeared a single time. This chain connects TRBV7-8 to TRBJ2-5; TRBD1 agrees at 7 bases. This CDR3 is 17 amino acids long. CDR1 is SGHVS and CDR2 is FQNEAQ in the germline V gene. The ends lost 5 bases at V and 0 bases at J; junction bases unmatched: 12. For the CDR3, the DNA is TGTGCCAGCAGCCCAGGGGGACAACTCCTGTACCAAGAGACCCAGTACTTC. This codes for CASSPGGQLLYQETQYF.

The chain employs TRBV4-1 and TRBJ2-3; 10 bases are a match to TRBD2. Per germline, CDR1 MGHRA and CDR2 YSYEKL. After removal of 1 base from V and 1 base from J, the junction contained 2 bases not matched to a gene. CDR3 length equals 16 residues. The CDR3 DNA reads as TGCGCCAGCAGCCAAGTCACTAGCGGGGGCACAGATACGCAGTATTTT. This gives the protein CASSQVTSGGTDTQYF.

The rearrangement joins TRBV7-8 to TRBJ2-1; 11 nucleotides align to TRBD2. CDR1 is SGHVS and CDR2 is FQNEAQ in the germline V gene. The ends lost 4 bases at V and 5 bases at J; junction bases unmatched: 7. The CDR3 extends over 16 amino acids. The CDR3 here is CASSSYSGRADNEQFF. As DNA, the CDR3 is TGTGCCAGCAGCTCTTATAGCGGGAGGGCCGACAATGAGCAGTTCTTC.

The chain joins TRBV10-3 to TRBJ1-2; 7 bases agree with TRBD1. CDR3 size: 13 residues. The V and J ends lost 8 bases and 8 bases, in that order; junction bases with no gene match: 11. The V gene's germline CDR1 is ENHRY and CDR2 SYGVKD. Here the CDR3 DNA reads TGTGCCATCGTCGGACAGGTGCATTTAGGCTACACCTTC. As protein: CAIVGQVHLGYTF.

This rearrangement joins TRBV18 to TRBJ2-7; D is ambiguous. The CDR3 runs 15 residues. The germline gives CDR1 KGHSH, CDR2 LQKENI. V was pared by 3 bases and J by 2 bases, with 14 bases between. CDR3 residues: CASSPSPDRAYEQYF. CDR3 sequence (DNA): TGTGCCAGCTCACCGTCTCCGGATAGGGCCTACGAGCAGTACTTC.

V and J are TRBV7-3 and TRBJ2-1; 7 nucleotides align to TRBD1. The junction had 9 bases not matched to a gene; V was cut back by 1 base and J by 9 bases. CDR3 size: 15 residues. CDR1 is SGHTA and CDR2 is FQGTGA in the germline V gene. The CDR3 loop reads CASSLSPTGKGEQFF. CDR3 bases: TGTGCCAGCAGCTTAAGTCCGACAGGGAAGGGTGAGCAGTTCTTC.

As to this clone: A junction boundary mismatches the germline segment, possibly from a read error. The chain carries TRBV5-4 and TRBJ2-3; 9 nucleotides match TRBD2. Germline values: CDR1 SGHNT, CDR2 YYREEE (reference sequence). This CDR3 comprises 15 residues. Here the CDR3 reads CASSEPGTSRDTQYF. In nucleotides, the CDR3 is TGTGCCAGCAGCGAGCCCGGGACTAGCAGAGATACGCAGTATTTT.

V gene TRBV5-1 combines with J gene TRBJ2-2, with 11 bases identical to TRBD2. The length of the CDR3 is 18 residues. The V and J ends lost 0 bases and 0 bases, in that order; junction bases with no gene match: 4. The germline CDR1 and CDR2 sequences are SGHRS and YFSETQ. This chain's CDR3 is CASSLVILAGANTGELFF. The CDR3 nucleotides read TGCGCCAGCAGCTTGGTTATACTAGCGGGAGCGAACACCGGGGAGCTGTTTTTT.

The CDR3 here is CASSLAVNQPQHF. As DNA, the CDR3 is TGTGCCAGCAGCTTAGCGGTAAATCAGCCCCAGCATTTT. The rearrangement links TRBV7-8 to TRBJ1-5; D gene unclear. The V gene lost 0 bases and the J gene lost 4 bases, with 4 bases spanning the gap. CDR1 and CDR2 from the germline V gene are SGHVS and FQNEAQ. The CDR3 extends over 13 amino acids.

The CDR3 nucleotides are TGTGCCATCAGTGAGTCCCGAGTTCTAGCGGGAGCCAGCACAGATACGCAGTATTTT. It codes for CAISESRVLAGASTDTQYF. V usage is TRBV10-3 and J usage is TRBJ2-3, with 10 nucleotides matching TRBD2. V was clipped by 0 bases and J by 0 bases; unmatched bases: 9. This CDR3 has 19 amino acids. Germline CDR1 is ENHRY and CDR2 is SYGVKD.

The rearrangement joins TRBV29-1 to TRBJ2-1; 9 nucleotides agree with TRBD2. The CDR3 is 14 residues long. The V gene's germline CDR1 is SQVTM and CDR2 ANQGSEA. V shed 3 bases and J 5 bases; nucleotides not matched to a gene: 5. The CDR3 nucleotides read TGCAGCGTTGATTATCGACTAGCGGACAATGAGCAGTTCTTC. Protein product: CSVDYRLADNEQFF.

CDR3 loop: CASSSSSTGIYGYTF. The DNA of the CDR3 is TGTGCCAGCAGTTCCTCTTCGACAGGGATATATGGCTACACCTTC. The rearrangement uses TRBV28 and TRBJ1-2; 7 bases fit TRBD1. The trim removed 4 bases at V and 5 bases at J, leaving 10 bases unmatched. The germline gives CDR1 MDHEN, CDR2 SYDVKM. The CDR3 runs to 15 residues.

CDR3 protein: CSVAGEAIVEQYF. The CDR3 bases are TGCAGCGTCGCCGGGGAAGCTATCGTCGAGCAGTACTTC. The V gene is TRBV29-1, the J gene TRBJ2-7, with a tentative D call TRBD2 (5 bases). Germline CDR1 reads SQVTM; CDR2 reads ANQGSEA. This CDR3 spans 13 amino acids. Trimming took 6 bases from V and 6 from J, leaving 18 bases between them.

The J gene is TRBJ2-1, the V gene TRBV11-2; weak D call: TRBD1 (5 bases). Germline values: CDR1 SGHAT, CDR2 FQNNGV. The CDR3 consists of 15 residues. V gave up 0 bases and J gave up 2 bases, with 8 bases separating them. CDR3 sequence (DNA): TGTGCCAGCAGCTTAGACAGGGCTGCCTACAATGAGCAGTTCTTC. As protein: CASSLDRAAYNEQFF.

This chain connects TRBV5-4 to TRBJ1-4, with D possibly matching TRBD1 (5 bases). This CDR3 spans 14 amino acids. CDR1 is SGHNT, CDR2 YYREEE, per germline (reference sequence). Trimming took off 2 bases at V and 4 bases at J, with 9 bases between the two ends. This CDR3 reads CASSLAGRNEKLFF. DNA of the CDR3: TGTGCCAGCAGCTTAGCAGGGCGTAATGAAAAACTGTTTTTT.

This sequence joins TRBV28 and TRBJ1-5; 7 bases align to TRBD1. The CDR3 totals 15 residues. Germline CDR1 MDHEN, CDR2 SYDVKM. V lost 6 bases and J lost 0; bases outside the gene matches: 5. CDR3 loop: CASRGTDHSNQPQHF. As DNA, the CDR3 is TGTGCCAGCAGGGGGACAGACCATAGCAATCAGCCCCAGCATTTT.

Written as DNA, the CDR3 is TGTGCCAGCAGTTTAGACAGGTATACGCAGTATTTT. Its translation is CASSLDRYTQYF. This chain uses TRBV27 with TRBJ2-3; D may be TRBD1 (6 bases). The V end lost 2 bases, the J end lost 7 bases, and 7 bases lay between the germline ends. There are 12 residues in the CDR3. Germline CDR1 MNHEY, CDR2 SMNVEV (reference sequence).

V usage is TRBV5-4 and J usage is TRBJ2-1; 13 nucleotides align to TRBD2. The germline CDR1 and CDR2 sequences are SGHNT and YYREEE (reference sequence). V was pared by 4 bases and J by 3 bases, with 4 bases of the junction left unmatched. The CDR3 runs 16 residues. CDR3 sequence reads: CASSHGTSGNYNEQFF. CDR3 nucleotides: TGTGCCAGCAGCCATGGGACTAGCGGGAACTACAATGAGCAGTTCTTC.

The J gene is TRBJ1-2, the V gene TRBV19; TRBD1 might be the D (5 bases). The germline V and J ends were trimmed by 3 bases and 4 bases, with 15 bases remaining between them. CDR1 and CDR2 from the germline V gene are LNHDA and SQIVND (reference sequence). This CDR3 is 15 amino acids long. For the CDR3, the DNA is TGTGCCAGTAGTATTCACCGGGACGCCTCCTATGGCTACACCTTC. This sequence encodes CASSIHRDASYGYTF.

This rearrangement joins TRBV4-1 to TRBJ1-5; TRBD1 matches at 7 bases. The CDR3 consists of 15 residues. After removal of 3 bases from V and 6 bases from J, the junction contained 8 bases not matched to a gene. In germline, CDR1 is MGHRA, CDR2 YSYEKL. The CDR3 DNA follows: TGCGCCAGCAGCCAGGCCGACAGGGAGGGTCAGCCCCAGCATTTT. It encodes CASSQADREGQPQHF.

This clone was observed a single time. The rearrangement uses TRBV7-2 and TRBJ2-7; TRBD2 agrees at 13 bases. Germline assignment: CDR1 SGHTA and CDR2 FQGNSA. V was pared by 1 base and J by 5 bases, with 8 bases of the junction left unmatched. The CDR3 length is 17 residues. CDR3 sequence reads: CASSLGWTSGSRNEQYF. The CDR3 DNA follows: TGTGCCAGCAGCTTAGGGTGGACTAGCGGGAGCAGGAACGAGCAGTACTTC.

V and J are TRBV25-1 and TRBJ1-1, with no clear D. Germline lookup yields CDR1 MGHDK and CDR2 SYGVNS. Trimming removed 5 bases from V and 1 base from J, with 8 bases in between. This CDR3 comprises 13 residues. The CDR3 region is CASSWPGNTEAFF. Written as DNA, the CDR3 is TGTGCCAGCAGTTGGCCCGGGAACACTGAAGCTTTCTTT.

V usage is TRBV4-1 and J usage is TRBJ1-1, with a possible D match to TRBD1 (5 bases). CDR3 length: 14 residues. V lost 3 bases, J lost 1 base, and 9 bases lay in between. Germline loops: CDR1 MGHRA, CDR2 YSYEKL. CDR3 in amino acids: CASSQGTWNTEAFF. The CDR3 DNA follows: TGCGCCAGCAGCCAGGGGACTTGGAACACTGAAGCTTTCTTT.

This chain connects TRBV7-2 to TRBJ2-4, with D maybe TRBD2 (6 bases). With 5 bases removed from V and 2 bases from J, the gap between germline ends came to 19 bases. The V gene's germline CDR1 is SGHTA and CDR2 FQGNSA. The CDR3 is 17 amino acids. DNA of the CDR3: TGTGCCAGCAGCCTCTGGCGAGACGGGAGCCCCAAAAACATTCAGTACTTC. This gives the protein CASSLWRDGSPKNIQYF.

This clone was found a few times. This specimen includes other DNA sequences encoding the same CDR3. The genes are TRBV5-4 and TRBJ1-5; no reliable D call. V gave up 0 bases and J gave up 4 bases, with 5 bases separating them. CDR3 length equals 13 residues. CDR1 is SGHNT, CDR2 YYREEE, per germline (reference sequence). This CDR3 is CASSLDPNQPQHF. CDR3 DNA: TGTGCCAGCAGCTTGGATCCTAATCAGCCCCAGCATTTT.

The chain uses TRBV12-5 and TRBJ2-1; D is uncertain. Trimming took 6 bases from V and 4 from J, leaving 10 bases between them. There are 13 residues in the CDR3. Germline CDR1 is LGHNT and CDR2 is FRNRAP. The CDR3 loop is CASGSRNYNEQFF. CDR3 coding DNA: TGTGCTAGTGGCTCCAGGAATTACAATGAGCAGTTCTTC.

The chain joins TRBV2 to TRBJ1-5; TRBD1 might be the D (5 bases). Trimming left V 4 bases short and J 5 bases short, with 12 bases between. Germline CDR1 reads SNHLY; CDR2 reads FYNNEI. CDR3 length: 14 amino acids. The CDR3 protein is CASSGDSRDQPQHF. As DNA, the CDR3 is TGTGCCAGCAGTGGTGACAGTAGGGATCAGCCCCAGCATTTT.

V gene TRBV5-1 combines with J gene TRBJ1-3, with D tentatively TRBD1 (5 bases). The CDR3 has 15 residues. Trimming pared 0 bases from V and 2 bases from J, leaving 9 bases between. Germline-derived CDR1 and CDR2 are SGHRS and YFSETQ. CDR3 protein: CASSLVGTPGNTIYF. As DNA, the CDR3 is TGCGCCAGCAGCTTGGTGGGGACGCCTGGAAACACCATATATTTT. The whole variable domain, remainder taken from reference TRBV5-1 and TRBJ1-3, is KAGVTQTPRYLIKTRGQQVTLSCSPISGHRSVSWYQQTPGQGLQFLFEYFSETQRNKGNFPGRFSGRQFSNSRSEMNVSTLELGDSALYLCASSLVGTPGNTIYFGEGSWLTVV.

This clone appeared a single time. The chain uses TRBV6-5 and TRBJ2-3; 7 nucleotides line up with TRBD2. CDR1 and CDR2 (germline): MNHEY, SVGAGI. The CDR3 has 15 residues. With 2 bases clipped from V and 4 bases from J, the junction kept 6 bases outside the gene matches. CDR3 coding DNA: TGTGCCAGCAGTTACAAGAGGCGGGGGTCAGATACGCAGTATTTT. Protein: CASSYKRRGSDTQYF.

The chain couples TRBV30 to TRBJ1-2; D gene unclear. This CDR3 spans 14 amino acids. From germline, CDR1 is GTSNPN and CDR2 SVGIG (reference sequence). Between the trimmed V and J ends, which lost 0 bases and 6 bases, there was a span of 14 bases. The CDR3 sequence: CAWSVLWAAHGYTF. In nucleotides, the CDR3 is TGTGCCTGGAGTGTTTTGTGGGCCGCCCATGGCTACACCTTC.

The CDR3 DNA reads TGTGCCATCAGTCAACGACGGACTGGGAGGGACACTGAAGCTTTCTTT. Translation: CAISQRRTGRDTEAFF. This chain joins TRBV10-3 and TRBJ1-1; D unclear. The CDR3 runs to 16 residues. The germline V and J ends were trimmed by 5 bases and 3 bases, with 19 bases remaining between them. The V gene's germline CDR1 is ENHRY and CDR2 SYGVKD.